This T cell receptor beta chain was documented in a study of blood T cell repertoires in COVID-19. Original analysis: Amplification of reference gene primers was used by the study to estimate nucleated cell counts. Clones were read by immunoSEQ multiplex PCR, and TCRdb kept only the in-frame ones, dropping some. V, J and clone size are those of that table, while D and trimming were read from the DNA. The sample has 200,000 to 250,000 clones; 83% are singletons. A COVID-19 case was met by exposed participants within 2 weeks before study entry. Only one count was recorded for this clone. This CDR3 is 15 amino acids long.

The sequencing sample was made of PBMCs or T cells enriched from blood (not recorded which). The J gene is TRBJ2-7, the V gene TRBV21-1; TRBD2 is taken as the D call from the table, unchecked against the DNA. The DNA matches TRBJ2-1 better at its end, which makes the J call doubtful. TRBV21-1 is described as a pseudogene. The TCR originated in a woman in her thirties or forties who had been exposed to COVID-19. The CDR3 loop is CASSRNCSSYNEQFF. CDR3 coding DNA: TGTGCCAGCAGCAGAAACTGTAGCTCCTACAATGAGCAGTTCTTC.